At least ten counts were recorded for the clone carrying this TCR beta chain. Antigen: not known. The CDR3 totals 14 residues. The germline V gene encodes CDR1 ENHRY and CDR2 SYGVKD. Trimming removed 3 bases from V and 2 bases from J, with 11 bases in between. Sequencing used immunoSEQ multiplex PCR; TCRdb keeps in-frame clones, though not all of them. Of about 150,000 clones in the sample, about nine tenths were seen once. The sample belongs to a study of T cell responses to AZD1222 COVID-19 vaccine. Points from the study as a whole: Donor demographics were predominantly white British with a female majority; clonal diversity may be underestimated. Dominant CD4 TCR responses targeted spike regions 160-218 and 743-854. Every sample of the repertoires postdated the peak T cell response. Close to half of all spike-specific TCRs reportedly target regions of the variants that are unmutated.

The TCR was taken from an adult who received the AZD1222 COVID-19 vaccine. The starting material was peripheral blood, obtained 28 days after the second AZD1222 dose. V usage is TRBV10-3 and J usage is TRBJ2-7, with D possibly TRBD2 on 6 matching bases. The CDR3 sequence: CAISDTGAAYEQYF. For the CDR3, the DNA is TGTGCCATCAGTGACACGGGAGCCGCCTACGAGCAGTACTTC.